This TCR beta chain comes out of a study of CD8+ T cells in alopecia areata. Once RNA had been extracted, it was reverse transcribed into cDNA to act as the sequencing template. Clones were read by immunoSEQ multiplex PCR, and TCRdb kept only the in-frame ones, dropping some. The sample has about 150,000 clones, approximately 65% seen once. This clone has only a few counts. A far larger clone is one base from this, pointing to a likely read error. The sample taken for sequencing was CD8+ T cells sorted from blood. This receptor was obtained from a human donor in good health.

The CDR3 protein is CASSYAGELFF. CDR3 nucleotide sequence: TGTGCCAGCAGTTACGCCGGGGAGCTGTTTTTT. J is TRBJ2-2 and V is TRBV27; D is ambiguous. V was trimmed by 4 bases and J by 6 bases, leaving 3 bases between them. Germline CDR1 is MNHEY and CDR2 is SMNVEV (reference sequence). CDR3 size: 11 residues.